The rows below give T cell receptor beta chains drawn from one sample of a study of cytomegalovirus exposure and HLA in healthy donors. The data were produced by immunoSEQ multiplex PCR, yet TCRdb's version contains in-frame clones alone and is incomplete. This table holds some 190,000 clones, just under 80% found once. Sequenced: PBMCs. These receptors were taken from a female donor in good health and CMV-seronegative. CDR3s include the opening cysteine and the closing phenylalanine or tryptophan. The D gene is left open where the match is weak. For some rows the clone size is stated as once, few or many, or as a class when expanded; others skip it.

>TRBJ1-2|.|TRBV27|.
TGTGCCATCGAGTTCCTTAGAGACTATGGCTACACCTTC
CAIEFLRDYGYTF
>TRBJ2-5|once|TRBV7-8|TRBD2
TGTGCCAGCAGCTTAGCGTCGGTTAGCGGGAGGGCCGGGGAGCAGTACTTC
CASSLASVSGRAGEQYF
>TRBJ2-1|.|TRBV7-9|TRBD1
TGTGCCAGCAGCCCCGGCGACAGGGGGTCCTACAATGAGCAGTTCTTC
CASSPGDRGSYNEQFF
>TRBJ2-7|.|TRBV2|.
TGTGCCAGCATCCGACAGGGAGGCTACGAGCAGTACTTC
CASIRQGGYEQYF
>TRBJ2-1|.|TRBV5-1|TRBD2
TGCGCCAGCAGCTTGAGTCTAGCGGGGGGGAATGAGCAGTTCTTC
CASSLSLAGGNEQFF
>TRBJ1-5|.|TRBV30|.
TGTGCCTGGTCGACAGCGCTCGGTCAGCCCCAGCATTTT
CAWSTALGQPQHF
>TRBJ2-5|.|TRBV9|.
TGTGCCAGCAGCGAGGGGCCTCAAGAGACCCAGTACTTC
CASSEGPQETQYF
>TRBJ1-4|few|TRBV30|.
TGTGCCTGGAGTGTTAAAGGGGCTAATGAAAAACTGTTTTTT
CAWSVKGANEKLFF
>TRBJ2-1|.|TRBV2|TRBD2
TGTGCCAGCAGTGAAGCGGCGAGACTAGCGAATCTTCAGTTCTTC
CASSEAARLANLQFF
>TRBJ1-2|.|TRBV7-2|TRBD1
TGTGCCAGCAGCTCACACGACAGGGGGTTACGCGGCTACACCTTC
CASSSHDRGLRGYTF
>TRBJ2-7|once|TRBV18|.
TGTGCCAGCTCACTGTCAGGTGGCAGTTCCTACGAGCAGTACTTC
CASSLSGGSSYEQYF
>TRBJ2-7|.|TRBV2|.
TGTGCCAGCAGTGAAAGGTTAACAGGGTTCTACGAGCAGTACTTC
CASSERLTGFYEQYF
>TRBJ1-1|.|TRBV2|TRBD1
TGTGCCAGCAGTATGGGACAGGCTAACACTGAAGCTTTCTTT
CASSMGQANTEAFF
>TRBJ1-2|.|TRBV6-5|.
TGTGCCAGCAGTTTAGTAAGGGGATTCGCTGGGGGCTACACCTTC
CASSLVRGFAGGYTF
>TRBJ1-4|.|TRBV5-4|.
TGTGCCAGCAGCTTGGGGGCAGGGGCGGGTAATGAAAAACTGTTTTTT
CASSLGAGAGNEKLFF
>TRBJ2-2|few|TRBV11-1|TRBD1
TGTGCCAGCAGTCAGGACAGGGGGCATGGCACCGGGGAGCTGTTTTTT
CASSQDRGHGTGELFF
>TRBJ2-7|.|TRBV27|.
TGTGCCAGCAGTTTTAGGGGAACACCCTACGAGCAGTACTTC
CASSFRGTPYEQYF
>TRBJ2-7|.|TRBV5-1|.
TGCGCCAGCAGCCCACTACAGGGCTACGAGCAGTACTTC
CASSPLQGYEQYF
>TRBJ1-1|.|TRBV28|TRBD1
TGTGCCACTCAGACAGGGTCCACTGAAGCTTTCTTT
CATQTGSTEAFF
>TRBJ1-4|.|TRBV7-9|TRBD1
TGTGCCAGCAGCCCTTCAGGGGGATATGAAAAACTGTTTTTT
CASSPSGGYEKLFF
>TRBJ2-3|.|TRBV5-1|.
TGCGCCAGCAGCTTCGGCGGGATGGGAACAGATACGCAGTATTTT
CASSFGGMGTDTQYF
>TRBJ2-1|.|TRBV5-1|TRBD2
TGCGCCAGCAGCAGTCCGGGACTAGCGGGAGGACGCTCCTACAATGAGCAGTTCTTC
CASSSPGLAGGRSYNEQFF
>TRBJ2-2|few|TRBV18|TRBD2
TGTGCCAGCTCACCTTTGGGGCTCATGGGAGGGCCCACGAACACCGGGGAGCTGTTTTTT
CASSPLGLMGGPTNTGELFF
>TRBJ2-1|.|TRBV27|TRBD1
TGTGCCAGCAGTTTAGGGACAGGGTACAATGAGCAGTTCTTC
CASSLGTGYNEQFF
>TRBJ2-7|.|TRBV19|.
TGTGCCAGTAGTAGAGAAAGGGGCAGGGGACACGAGCAGTACTTC
CASSRERGRGHEQYF
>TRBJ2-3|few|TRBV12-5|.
TGTGCTAGTGGTTTGGTACTGGCTGGGCACACAGATACGCAGTATTTT
CASGLVLAGHTDTQYF
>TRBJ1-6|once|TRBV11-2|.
TGTGCCAGCAGCTTAGATAGTCGTTCACCCCTCCACTTT
CASSLDSRSPLHF
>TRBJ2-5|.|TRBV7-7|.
TGTGCTAGCAGCCAGGGGAGGGTGGAGACCCAGTACTTC
CASSQGRVETQYF